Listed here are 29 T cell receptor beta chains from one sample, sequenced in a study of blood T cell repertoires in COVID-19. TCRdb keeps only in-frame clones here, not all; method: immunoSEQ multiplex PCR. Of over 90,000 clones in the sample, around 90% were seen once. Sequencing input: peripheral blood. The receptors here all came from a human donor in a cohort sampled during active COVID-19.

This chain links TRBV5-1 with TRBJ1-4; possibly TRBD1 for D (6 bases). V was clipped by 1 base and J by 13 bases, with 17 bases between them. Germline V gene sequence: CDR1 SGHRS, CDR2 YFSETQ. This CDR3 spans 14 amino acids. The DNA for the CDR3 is TGCGCCAGCAGCTTGTCGACAGGAACCCTGGCACTGTTTTTT. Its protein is CASSLSTGTLALFF.

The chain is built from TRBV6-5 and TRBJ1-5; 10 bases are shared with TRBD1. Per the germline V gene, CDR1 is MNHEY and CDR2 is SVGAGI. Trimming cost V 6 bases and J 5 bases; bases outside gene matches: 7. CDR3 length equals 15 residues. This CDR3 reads CASRNGQGDHQPQHF. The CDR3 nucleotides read TGTGCCAGCAGAAACGGACAGGGGGATCATCAGCCCCAGCATTTT.

The CDR3 coding sequence is TGTGCCAGCAGTGTACAGGGGTCCTACAATGAGCAGTTCTTC. Protein: CASSVQGSYNEQFF. The chain is built from TRBV7-2 and TRBJ2-1, with 7 bases aligning to TRBD1. J was trimmed by 1 base and V by 6 bases; bases with no gene match: 3. CDR1 and CDR2 from the germline V gene are SGHTA and FQGNSA. This CDR3 contains 14 residues.

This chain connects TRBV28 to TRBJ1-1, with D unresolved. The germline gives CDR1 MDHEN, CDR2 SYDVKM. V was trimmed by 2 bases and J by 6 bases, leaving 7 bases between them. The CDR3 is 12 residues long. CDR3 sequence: CASSLRGSEAFF. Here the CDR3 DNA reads TGTGCCAGCAGTTTAAGAGGGTCTGAAGCTTTCTTT.

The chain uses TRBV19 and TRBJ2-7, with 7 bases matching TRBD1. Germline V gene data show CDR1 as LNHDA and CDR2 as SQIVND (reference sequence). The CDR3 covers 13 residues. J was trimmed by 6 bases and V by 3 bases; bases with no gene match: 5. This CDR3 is CASSIEAGGEQYF. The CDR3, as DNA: TGTGCCAGTAGTATTGAGGCAGGGGGCGAGCAGTACTTC. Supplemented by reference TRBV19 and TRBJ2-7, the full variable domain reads DGGITQSPKYLFRKEGQNVTLSCEQNLNHDAMYWYRQDPGQGLRLIYYSQIVNDFQKGDIAEGYSVSREKKESFPLTVTSAQKNPTAFYLCASSIEAGGEQYFGPGTRLTVT.

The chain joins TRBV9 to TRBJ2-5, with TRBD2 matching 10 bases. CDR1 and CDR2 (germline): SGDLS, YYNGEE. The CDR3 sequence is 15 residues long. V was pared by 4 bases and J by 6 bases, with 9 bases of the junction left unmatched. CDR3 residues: CASSFESGRAKTQYF. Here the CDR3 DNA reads TGTGCCAGCAGCTTCGAAAGCGGGAGGGCCAAGACCCAGTACTTC.

In nucleotides, the CDR3 is TGCGCCAGCAGCCTCCGAGGGGATAGCGGGGATCCCGTCTACGAGCAGTACTTC. This codes for CASSLRGDSGDPVYEQYF. The gene calls are TRBV4-1 and TRBJ2-7; 8 bases line up with TRBD2. CDR1 is MGHRA, CDR2 YSYEKL, per germline. CDR3 length: 18 amino acids. The V segment lost 4 bases and the J segment 3 bases; nucleotides outside the gene matches: 17.

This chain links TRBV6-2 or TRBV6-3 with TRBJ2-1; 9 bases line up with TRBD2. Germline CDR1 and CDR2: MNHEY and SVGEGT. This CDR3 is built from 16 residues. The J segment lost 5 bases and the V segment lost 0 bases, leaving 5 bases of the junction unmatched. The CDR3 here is CASSYSGLAGHNEQFF. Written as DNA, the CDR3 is TGTGCCAGCAGTTACTCCGGGCTAGCGGGGCACAATGAGCAGTTCTTC.

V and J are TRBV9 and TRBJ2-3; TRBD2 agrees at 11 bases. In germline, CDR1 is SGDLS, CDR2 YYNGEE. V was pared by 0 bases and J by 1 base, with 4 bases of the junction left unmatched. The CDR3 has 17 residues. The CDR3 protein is CASSVVDSGGGTDTQYF. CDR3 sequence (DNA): TGTGCCAGCAGCGTAGTGGATAGCGGGGGGGGCACAGATACGCAGTATTTT. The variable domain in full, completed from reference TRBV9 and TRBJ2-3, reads DSGVTQTPKHLITATGQRVTLRCSPRSGDLSVYWYQQSLDQGLQFLIQYYNGEERAKGNILERFSAQQFPDLHSELNLSSLELGDSALYFCASSVVDSGGGTDTQYFGPGTRLTVL.

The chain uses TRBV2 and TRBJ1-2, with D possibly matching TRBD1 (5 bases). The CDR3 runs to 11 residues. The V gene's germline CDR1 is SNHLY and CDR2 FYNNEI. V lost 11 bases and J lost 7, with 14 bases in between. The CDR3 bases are TGTGCCGGCGGACAAGGGCTTGGCTACACCTTC. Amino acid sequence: CAGGQGLGYTF.

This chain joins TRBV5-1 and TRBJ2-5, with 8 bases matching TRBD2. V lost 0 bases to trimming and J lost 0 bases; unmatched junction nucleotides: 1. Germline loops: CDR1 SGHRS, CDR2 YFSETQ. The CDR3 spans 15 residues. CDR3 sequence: CASSLVRGDQETQYF. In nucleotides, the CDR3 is TGCGCCAGCAGCTTGGTGCGGGGGGACCAAGAGACCCAGTACTTC.

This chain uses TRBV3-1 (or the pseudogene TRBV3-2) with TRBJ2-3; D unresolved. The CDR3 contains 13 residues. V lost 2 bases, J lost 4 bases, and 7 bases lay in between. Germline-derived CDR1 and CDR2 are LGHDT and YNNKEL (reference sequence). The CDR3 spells CASSQLAADTQYF. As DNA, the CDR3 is TGTGCCAGCAGCCAATTGGCTGCAGATACGCAGTATTTT.

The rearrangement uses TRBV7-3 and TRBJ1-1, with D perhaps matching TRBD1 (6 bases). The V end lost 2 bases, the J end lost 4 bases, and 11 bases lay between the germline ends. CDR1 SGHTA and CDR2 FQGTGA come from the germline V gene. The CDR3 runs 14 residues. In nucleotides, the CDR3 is TGTGCCAGCAGCTTACAGGGGTGGCTCACTGAAGCTTTCTTT. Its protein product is CASSLQGWLTEAFF.

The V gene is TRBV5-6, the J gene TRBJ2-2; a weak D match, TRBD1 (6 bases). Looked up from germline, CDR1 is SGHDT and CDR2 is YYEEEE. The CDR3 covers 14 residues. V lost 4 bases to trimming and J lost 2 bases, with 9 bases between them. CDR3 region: CASSEQGNTGELFF. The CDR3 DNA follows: TGTGCCAGCAGCGAACAGGGTAACACCGGGGAGCTGTTTTTT. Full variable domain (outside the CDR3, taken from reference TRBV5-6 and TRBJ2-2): DAGVTQSPTHLIKTRGQQVTLRCSPKSGHDTVSWYQQALGQGPQFIFQYYEEEERQRGNFPDRFSGHQFPNYSSELNVNALLLGDSALYLCASSEQGNTGELFFGEGSRLTVL.

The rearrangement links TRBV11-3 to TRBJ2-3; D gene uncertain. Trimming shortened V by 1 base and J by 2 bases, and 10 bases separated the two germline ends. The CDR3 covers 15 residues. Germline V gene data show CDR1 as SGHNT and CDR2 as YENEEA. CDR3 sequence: CASSLGPTHTDTQYF. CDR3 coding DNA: TGTGCCAGCAGCTTAGGGCCAACCCACACAGATACGCAGTATTTT.

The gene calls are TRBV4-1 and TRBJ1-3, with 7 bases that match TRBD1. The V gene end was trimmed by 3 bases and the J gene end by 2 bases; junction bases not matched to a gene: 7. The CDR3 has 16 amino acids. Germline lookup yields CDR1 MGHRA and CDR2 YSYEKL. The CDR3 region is CASSQPGQDTGNTIYF. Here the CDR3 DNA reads TGCGCCAGCAGCCAGCCCGGACAGGACACTGGAAACACCATATATTTT.

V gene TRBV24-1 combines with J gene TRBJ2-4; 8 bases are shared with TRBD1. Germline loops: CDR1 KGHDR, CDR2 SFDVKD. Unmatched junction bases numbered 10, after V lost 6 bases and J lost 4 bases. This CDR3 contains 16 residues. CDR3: CATSPTDRVSKNIQYF. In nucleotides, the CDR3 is TGTGCCACCAGTCCGACGGACAGGGTGAGTAAAAACATTCAGTACTTC.

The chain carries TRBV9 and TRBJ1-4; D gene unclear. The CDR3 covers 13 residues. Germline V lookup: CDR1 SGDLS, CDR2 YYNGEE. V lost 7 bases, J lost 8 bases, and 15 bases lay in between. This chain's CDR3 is CASSLSTGEKLFF. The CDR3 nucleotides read TGTGCCAGCTCCCTTTCAACGGGGGAAAAACTGTTTTTT. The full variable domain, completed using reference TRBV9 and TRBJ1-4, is DSGVTQTPKHLITATGQRVTLRCSPRSGDLSVYWYQQSLDQGLQFLIQYYNGEERAKGNILERFSAQQFPDLHSELNLSSLELGDSALYFCASSLSTGEKLFFGSGTQLSVL.

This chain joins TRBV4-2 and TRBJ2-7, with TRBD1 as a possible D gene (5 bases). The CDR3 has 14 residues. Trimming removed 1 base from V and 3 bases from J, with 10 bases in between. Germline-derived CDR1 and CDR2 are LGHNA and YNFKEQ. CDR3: CASSQGSQGYEQYF. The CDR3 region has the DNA TGTGCCAGCAGCCAAGGGTCTCAGGGCTACGAGCAGTACTTC.

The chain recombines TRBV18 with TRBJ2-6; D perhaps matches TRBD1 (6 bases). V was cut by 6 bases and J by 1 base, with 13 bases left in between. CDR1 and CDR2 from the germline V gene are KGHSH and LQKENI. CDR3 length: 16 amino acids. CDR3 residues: CASSELGGSGANVLTF. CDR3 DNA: TGTGCCAGCTCCGAATTAGGGGGTTCTGGGGCCAACGTCCTGACTTTC.

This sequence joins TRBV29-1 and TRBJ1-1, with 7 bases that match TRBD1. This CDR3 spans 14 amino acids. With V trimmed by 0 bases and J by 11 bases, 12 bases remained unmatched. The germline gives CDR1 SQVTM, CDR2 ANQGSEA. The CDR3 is CSVEDWISGGKAFF. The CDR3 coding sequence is TGCAGCGTTGAAGATTGGATTTCAGGGGGTAAGGCTTTCTTT.

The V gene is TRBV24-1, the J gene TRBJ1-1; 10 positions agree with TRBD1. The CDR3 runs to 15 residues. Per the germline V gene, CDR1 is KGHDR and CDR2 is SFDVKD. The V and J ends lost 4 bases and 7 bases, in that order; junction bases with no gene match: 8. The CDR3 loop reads CATSDTDRGPGEAFF. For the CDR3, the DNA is TGTGCCACCAGTGACACCGACAGGGGGCCCGGTGAAGCTTTCTTT.

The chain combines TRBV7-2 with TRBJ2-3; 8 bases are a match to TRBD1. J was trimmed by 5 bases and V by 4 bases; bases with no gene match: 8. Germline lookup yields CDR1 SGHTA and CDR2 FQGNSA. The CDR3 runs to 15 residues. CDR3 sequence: CASSWAGTGLDTQYF. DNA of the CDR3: TGTGCCAGCAGCTGGGCGGGGACAGGCTTAGATACGCAGTATTTT.

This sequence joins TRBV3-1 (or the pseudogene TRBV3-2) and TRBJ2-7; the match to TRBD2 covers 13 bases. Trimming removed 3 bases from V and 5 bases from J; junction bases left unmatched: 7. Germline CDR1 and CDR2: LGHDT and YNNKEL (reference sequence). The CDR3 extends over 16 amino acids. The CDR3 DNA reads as TGTGCCAGCAGCCAGCGGACTAGCGGGAGTTGGAACGAGCAGTACTTC. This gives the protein CASSQRTSGSWNEQYF.

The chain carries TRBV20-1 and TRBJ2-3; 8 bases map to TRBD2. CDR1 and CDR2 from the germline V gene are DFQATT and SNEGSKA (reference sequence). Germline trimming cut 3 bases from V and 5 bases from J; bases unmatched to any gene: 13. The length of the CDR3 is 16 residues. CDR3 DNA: TGCAGTGCTAGTTCGGCAAGCAGCGGGAGCGTAGATACGCAGTATTTT. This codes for CSASSASSGSVDTQYF.

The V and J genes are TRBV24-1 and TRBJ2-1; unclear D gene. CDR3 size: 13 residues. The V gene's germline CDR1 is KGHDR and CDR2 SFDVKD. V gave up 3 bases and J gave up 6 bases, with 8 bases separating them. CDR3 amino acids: CATSDPPPNEQFF. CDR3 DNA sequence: TGTGCCACCAGTGATCCTCCCCCCAATGAGCAGTTCTTC.

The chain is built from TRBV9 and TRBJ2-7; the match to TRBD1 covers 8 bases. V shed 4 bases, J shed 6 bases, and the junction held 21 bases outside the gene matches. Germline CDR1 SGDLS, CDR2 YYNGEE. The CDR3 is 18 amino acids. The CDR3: CASSPGVGRVRGLLEQYF. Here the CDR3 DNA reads TGTGCCAGCAGCCCCGGAGTCGGTAGGGTCAGGGGGCTTCTCGAGCAGTACTTC.

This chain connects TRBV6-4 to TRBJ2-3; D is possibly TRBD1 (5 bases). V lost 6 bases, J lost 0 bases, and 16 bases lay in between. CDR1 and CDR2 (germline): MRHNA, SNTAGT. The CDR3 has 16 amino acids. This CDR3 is CASRPTASLSTDTQYF. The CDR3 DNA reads TGTGCCAGCAGACCGACAGCGAGCCTGAGCACAGATACGCAGTATTTT.

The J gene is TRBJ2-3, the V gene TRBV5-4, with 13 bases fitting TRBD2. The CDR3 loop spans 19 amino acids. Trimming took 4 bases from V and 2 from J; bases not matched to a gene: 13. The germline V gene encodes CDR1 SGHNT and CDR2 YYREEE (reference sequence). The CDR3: CASSKRALAGGRVTDTQYF. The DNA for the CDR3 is TGTGCCAGCAGCAAAAGGGCACTAGCGGGAGGGCGGGTCACAGATACGCAGTATTTT.